The 20 T cell receptor beta chains below all came from one sample that was sequenced in a study of chemoradiotherapy in HPV16-positive cancers. Data came from immunoSEQ multiplex PCR; TCRdb stores just in-frame clones and leaves some out. Found here are more than 15,000 clones, about four fifths of them singletons; the top ten hold around 9.9%. Sampling took place from a patient who underwent chemoradiotherapy. The receptors here all came from a human donor with HPV-associated anogenital cancer.

The chain couples TRBV4-3 to TRBJ2-7; no firm D call. The CDR3 consists of 12 residues. Trimming removed 0 bases at V and 7 bases at J, with 7 bases between. Germline CDR1 LGHNA, CDR2 YSLEER. The CDR3 nucleotides are TGCGCCAGCAGCCAAGATCGCGGTGAGCAGTACTTC. Translation: CASSQDRGEQYF.

This chain connects TRBV7-8 to TRBJ2-6; the match to TRBD1 covers 7 bases. J gave up 0 bases and V 4 bases, and 9 bases lay outside the gene matches. CDR3 length: 18 amino acids. Germline assignment: CDR1 SGHVS and CDR2 FQNEAQ. Here the CDR3 reads CASSSLTGPYSGANVLTF. CDR3 nucleotide sequence: TGTGCCAGCAGCTCTCTGACAGGGCCCTACTCTGGGGCCAACGTCCTGACTTTC.

This clone occurred a few times. The CDR3 bases are TGTGCCAGCAGTTTACTCGTCCCGGGACAGGGGGCTGGCTACACCTTC. Residues: CASSLLVPGQGAGYTF. This chain uses TRBV28 with TRBJ1-2, with 12 bases aligning to TRBD1. The junction had 8 bases not matched to a gene; V was cut back by 2 bases and J by 7 bases. The germline CDR1 and CDR2 sequences are MDHEN and SYDVKM. The CDR3 runs to 16 residues.

The rearrangement uses TRBV6-5 and TRBJ2-7, with no clear D. This CDR3 has 15 amino acids. The V gene lost 2 bases and the J gene lost 7 bases, with 18 bases spanning the gap. Germline V gene sequence: CDR1 MNHEY, CDR2 SVGAGI. The chain's CDR3 is CASSYGVGINAEQYF. In DNA, the CDR3 is TGTGCCAGCAGTTACGGGGTTGGGATTAACGCTGAGCAGTACTTC.

This clone came up a few times. This chain uses TRBV6-5 with TRBJ1-5; 7 nucleotides match TRBD1. Germline loops: CDR1 MNHEY, CDR2 SVGAGI. The CDR3 has 13 residues. V gave up 8 bases and J gave up 5 bases; unmatched junction bases: 6. CDR3 sequence (DNA): TGTGCCAGCCTTCACAGGGGACATCAGCCCCAGCATTTT. Translated, it gives CASLHRGHQPQHF.

Note on this clone: One junction end does not reproduce the germline sequence, and a read error may be involved. The same CDR3 can be traced to other DNA sequences in this sample. The CDR3 bases are TGCGCCAGCAGCGCGGGACCGACGGTGACAAACTATGGCTACACCTTC. It translates to CASSAGPTVTNYGYTF. The chain has TRBV9 and TRBJ1-2; tentatively, D is TRBD1 (5 bases). The CDR3 has 16 residues. CDR1 and CDR2 (germline): SGDLS, YYNGEE. The full variable domain, with the rest looked up from reference TRBV9 and TRBJ1-2, is DSGVTQTPKHLITATGQRVTLRCSPRSGDLSVYWYQQSLDQGLQFLIQYYNGEERAKGNILERFSAQQFPDLHSELNLSSLELGDSALYFCASSAGPTVTNYGYTFGSGTRLTVV.

This clone appeared a few times. The V gene is TRBV28, the J gene TRBJ1-5, with unresolved D. Germline V gene sequence: CDR1 MDHEN, CDR2 SYDVKM. V shed 6 bases and J shed 4 bases, with 16 bases lying between them. This CDR3 has 15 residues. Written as DNA, the CDR3 is TGTGCCAGCAGGCCCCAAGGGTTCGGTAATCAGCCCCAGCATTTT. Translated, it gives CASRPQGFGNQPQHF.

V usage is TRBV27 and J usage is TRBJ1-1; no clear D. Deletions cut 8 bases from V and 1 base from J, with 14 bases between. CDR3 length: 14 amino acids. The V gene's germline CDR1 is MNHEY and CDR2 SMNVEV (reference sequence). Here the CDR3 reads CASSIRHKNTEAFF. The CDR3 DNA reads TGTGCCAGCTCTATAAGGCACAAGAACACTGAAGCTTTCTTT.

The rearrangement uses TRBV6-1 and TRBJ2-7; 11 bases are shared with TRBD1. This CDR3 contains 13 residues. Germline CDR1 reads MNHNS; CDR2 reads SASEGT. V dropped 4 bases and J dropped 5; count of bases not matched to a gene: 1. The CDR3 nucleotides read TGTGCCAGCAGTGGGGGACAGGGGGACGAGCAGTACTTC. Translation: CASSGGQGDEQYF.

The chain joins TRBV2 to TRBJ2-1, with a tentative D call TRBD1 (6 bases). Germline CDR1 SNHLY, CDR2 FYNNEI. The CDR3 covers 15 residues. Trimming took off 6 bases at V and 0 bases at J, with 12 bases between the two ends. The CDR3 protein is CASSTGLNSYNEQFF. The CDR3 DNA reads TGTGCCAGCAGCACAGGGCTAAACTCCTACAATGAGCAGTTCTTC.

This chain uses TRBV6-6 with TRBJ2-2; D gene uncertain. Germline V CDR1 and CDR2: MNHNY, SVGAGI (reference sequence). The CDR3 is 16 amino acids. V was cut by 0 bases and J by 1 base, with 9 bases left in between. For the CDR3, the DNA is TGTGCCAGCAGTTACTCGACGTCCCAGAACACCGGGGAGCTGTTTTTT. It is translated as CASSYSTSQNTGELFF.

The chain employs TRBV9 and TRBJ2-7; TRBD1 aligns across 9 bases. This CDR3 region has 16 residues. Germline values: CDR1 SGDLS, CDR2 YYNGEE. Germline trimming cut 0 bases from V and 0 bases from J; bases unmatched to any gene: 4. CDR3 DNA sequence: TGTGCCAGCAGCGTAGCTGGACAGGGGAACTCCTACGAGCAGTACTTC. Its protein product is CASSVAGQGNSYEQYF.

The chain employs TRBV5-1 and TRBJ1-1, with 8 bases matching TRBD1. V trimming: 4 bases; J trimming: 4 bases; junction bases outside the gene matches: 3. This CDR3 has 13 amino acids. In germline, CDR1 is SGHRS, CDR2 YFSETQ. CDR3 loop: CASSTTGGTEAFF. In DNA, the CDR3 is TGCGCCAGCAGCACTACAGGGGGCACTGAAGCTTTCTTT.

The chain recombines TRBV7-2 with TRBJ2-1; tentatively, D is TRBD2 (7 bases). Germline V lookup: CDR1 SGHTA, CDR2 FQGNSA. This CDR3 is 18 amino acids long. The V and J ends lost 5 bases and 4 bases respectively, with 24 bases between them. The CDR3 reads CASSPSSLRGRGYNEQFF. CDR3 DNA sequence: TGTGCCAGCAGCCCGTCCTCGTTGCGGGGGCGAGGGTACAATGAGCAGTTCTTC.

Only a few counts were recorded for this clone. The chain links TRBV29-1 to TRBJ2-5; 7 bases are shared with TRBD2. The CDR3 is 15 residues long. Per germline, CDR1 SQVTM and CDR2 ANQGSEA. V shed 5 bases, J shed 1 base, and the junction held 10 bases outside the gene matches. CDR3 in DNA: TGCAGCGTTTCGGGCCCAGCGGGGAGCCAAGAGACCCAGTACTTC. Translating it yields CSVSGPAGSQETQYF.

This clone was seen a few times. The chain joins TRBV6-1 to TRBJ1-5; D gene ambiguous. The germline V and J ends were trimmed by 2 bases and 4 bases, with 9 bases remaining between them. The CDR3 has 14 amino acids. Per the germline V gene, CDR1 is MNHNS and CDR2 is SASEGT. CDR3 in DNA: TGTGCCAGCAGTGAAATGACCGAAAATCAGCCCCAGCATTTT. It codes for CASSEMTENQPQHF.

The chain links TRBV5-1 to TRBJ1-6; D unresolved. The germline V gene has CDR1 SGHRS and CDR2 YFSETQ. The CDR3 is 13 residues long. The V end lost 0 bases, the J end lost 8 bases, and 6 bases lay between the germline ends. In DNA, the CDR3 is TGCGCCAGCAGCTTGGCAGTTTATTCACCCCTCCACTTT. The encoded protein is CASSLAVYSPLHF.

V gene TRBV7-9 combines with J gene TRBJ2-5; TRBD1 is a possible D gene (5 bases). Germline V lookup: CDR1 SEHNR, CDR2 FQNEAQ (reference sequence). CDR3 length: 13 amino acids. Trimming cost V 1 base and J 3 bases, with 6 bases left between them. The CDR3 sequence: CASSLEGKETQYF. The CDR3 DNA reads as TGTGCCAGCAGCTTAGAGGGGAAAGAGACCCAGTACTTC.

This chain links TRBV6-4 with TRBJ1-1; D is unclear. CDR1 and CDR2 (germline): MRHNA, SNTAGT. V was cut by 6 bases and J by 0 bases, with 5 bases left in between. This CDR3 is built from 12 residues. The CDR3 protein is CASSQMNTEAFF. DNA of the CDR3: TGTGCCAGCAGCCAAATGAACACTGAAGCTTTCTTT.

The chain uses TRBV7-3 and TRBJ2-1; a possible D gene is TRBD2 (6 bases). This CDR3 is built from 18 residues. CDR1 and CDR2 from the germline V gene are SGHTA and FQGTGA. V shed 2 bases and J shed 0 bases, with 17 bases lying between them. In DNA, the CDR3 is TGTGCCAGCAGCTTACGGCCCGGGACTTCGCGCTCCTACAATGAGCAGTTCTTC. Its protein product is CASSLRPGTSRSYNEQFF. Using reference TRBV7-3 and TRBJ2-1 for the parts outside the CDR3, the full variable domain is GAGVSQTPSNKVTEKGKYVELRCDPISGHTALYWYRQSLGQGPEFLIYFQGTGAADDSGLPNDRFFAVRPEGSVSTLKIQRTERGDSAVYLCASSLRPGTSRSYNEQFFGPGTRLTVL.